The 7 T cell receptor beta chains below come from one sample, sequenced in a study of cytomegalovirus exposure and HLA in healthy donors. In the PCR, 60 Vbeta and 13 Jbeta primers were used. TCRdb keeps only in-frame clones here, not all; method: immunoSEQ multiplex PCR. The sample carries over 100,000 clones, around 63% recorded once. Specimen: PBMCs. The receptors originated from a man in his forties or fifties in good health and CMV-seropositive.

The chain combines TRBV10-3 with TRBJ2-5; 8 bases agree with TRBD2. Germline trimming cut 10 bases from V and 1 base from J; bases unmatched to any gene: 23. The germline V gene has CDR1 ENHRY and CDR2 SYGVKD. There are 19 residues in the CDR3. The DNA of the CDR3 is TGTGCCACACGGGCCGCTCAAGGGCGGGAGGTTGGAGGCCAAGAGACCCAGTACTTC. Its protein product is CATRAAQGREVGGQETQYF.

This clone is a singleton in its sample. This chain links TRBV6-5 with TRBJ1-2; D is undetermined. Trimming pared 6 bases from V and 4 bases from J, leaving 18 bases between. This CDR3 spans 15 amino acids. Germline V gene lookup returns CDR1 MNHEY and CDR2 SVGAGI. The CDR3 nucleotides read TGTGCCAGCAGACGAGACTCTCTCCCTAGCTATGGCTACACCTTC. It yields the protein CASRRDSLPSYGYTF.

The rearrangement links TRBV5-6 to TRBJ1-2; no clear D gene. Germline values: CDR1 SGHDT, CDR2 YYEEEE. CDR3 length: 12 residues. With 4 bases removed from V and 4 bases from J, the gap between germline ends came to 8 bases. The CDR3 spells CASSPGSYGYTF. In DNA form, the CDR3 reads TGTGCCAGCAGCCCGGGGTCCTATGGCTACACCTTC.

This clone appeared a few times. J is TRBJ1-2 and V is TRBV5-1, with D uncertain. Trimming left V 5 bases short and J 2 bases short, with 13 bases between. The CDR3 has 14 residues. The germline gives CDR1 SGHRS, CDR2 YFSETQ. In DNA form, the CDR3 reads TGCGCCAGCAGTCCTCTACAGACGAACTATGGCTACACCTTC. This encodes CASSPLQTNYGYTF.

The gene calls are TRBV6-6 and TRBJ1-3; D unclear. The germline gives CDR1 MNHNY, CDR2 SVGAGI (reference sequence). V was shortened by 6 bases and J by 0 bases, with 9 bases between the two germline ends. The CDR3 loop spans 14 amino acids. The CDR3: CASRHDNSGNTIYF. The DNA of the CDR3 is TGTGCCAGCAGGCACGACAACTCTGGAAACACCATATATTTT.

V is TRBV9 and J is TRBJ1-3, with 11 bases aligning to TRBD1. The CDR3 extends over 17 amino acids. Trimming cost V 0 bases and J 1 base; bases outside gene matches: 3. In germline, CDR1 is SGDLS, CDR2 YYNGEE. The CDR3, as DNA: TGTGCCAGCAGCGTAGTGGGGACAGGGGGTTCTGGAAACACCATATATTTT. It translates to CASSVVGTGGSGNTIYF. The full variable domain, its missing parts supplied by reference TRBV9 and TRBJ1-3, is DSGVTQTPKHLITATGQRVTLRCSPRSGDLSVYWYQQSLDQGLQFLIQYYNGEERAKGNILERFSAQQFPDLHSELNLSSLELGDSALYFCASSVVGTGGSGNTIYFGEGSWLTVV.

The rearrangement links TRBV19 to TRBJ2-3, with D uncertain. The germline V and J ends were trimmed by 3 bases and 0 bases, with 4 bases remaining between them. Germline CDR1 reads LNHDA; CDR2 reads SQIVND (reference sequence). This CDR3 contains 13 residues. The CDR3 protein is CASSIQSTDTQYF. CDR3 in DNA: TGTGCCAGTAGTATCCAGAGCACAGATACGCAGTATTTT.